This is a list of T cell receptor beta chains from one sample in a study of T cell repertoires and HLA-DP antigens. No antigen has been assigned to these receptors. TCRdb's table, derived via immunoSEQ multiplex PCR, lists solely in-frame clones and lacks some. The sample contains roughly 120,000 clones, 85% to 95% of which appear only once. What was sequenced was CD4+ T cells from PBMCs. Every receptor here comes from a young woman in good health and CMV-seronegative. The CDR3 runs from the conserved cysteine through the conserved F or W. Each record gives: clone size, J gene, V gene, D gene, CDR3 DNA, CDR3 protein. A D gene is named only where the DNA matches it firmly. Expanded clones get a size class; other rows say once, few or many, or leave the size out.

clone_size: -; j_call: TRBJ2-1; v_call: TRBV4-2; d_call: TRBD1; cdr3_nt: TGTGCCAGCAGCCGACCGGGACAGGAGTACAATGAGCAGTTCTTC; cdr3_aa: CASSRPGQEYNEQFF
clone_size: -; j_call: TRBJ2-1; v_call: TRBV19; d_call: TRBD2; cdr3_nt: TGTGCCAGTAGTACAGCGGGAGGGCTCGGCAATGAGCAGTTCTTC; cdr3_aa: CASSTAGGLGNEQFF
clone_size: -; j_call: TRBJ1-4; v_call: TRBV29-1; d_call: -; cdr3_nt: TGCAGCGTTGGACCCTCCGGGGCATCTAATGAAAAACTGTTTTTT; cdr3_aa: CSVGPSGASNEKLFF
clone_size: -; j_call: TRBJ2-1; v_call: TRBV2; d_call: -; cdr3_nt: TGTGCCAGCAGTGAAAGCATGGGGCGCCGATTCTTC; cdr3_aa: CASSESMGRRFF
clone_size: -; j_call: TRBJ2-7; v_call: TRBV7-3; d_call: -; cdr3_nt: TGTGCCAGCAGCTTAGCGGAGGGGGATAAATACGAGCAGTACTTC; cdr3_aa: CASSLAEGDKYEQYF
clone_size: -; j_call: TRBJ1-6; v_call: TRBV14; d_call: TRBD1; cdr3_nt: TGTGCCAGCAGCCCTACGACAGGGCCTGGGTCACCCCTCCACTTT; cdr3_aa: CASSPTTGPGSPLHF
clone_size: once; j_call: TRBJ2-7; v_call: TRBV15; d_call: -; cdr3_nt: TGTGCCACCAGCAGAGATTTAAGCGGCCCTCCCTACGAGCAGTACTTC; cdr3_aa: CATSRDLSGPPYEQYF
clone_size: -; j_call: TRBJ2-3; v_call: TRBV5-1; d_call: -; cdr3_nt: TGCGCCAGCACCGGGACTAGCACAGATACGCAGTATTTT; cdr3_aa: CASTGTSTDTQYF
clone_size: -; j_call: TRBJ1-3; v_call: TRBV18; d_call: -; cdr3_nt: TGTGCCAGCTCGCCAGATAGCTCTGGAAACACCATATATTTT; cdr3_aa: CASSPDSSGNTIYF
clone_size: -; j_call: TRBJ1-6; v_call: TRBV5-1; d_call: TRBD1; cdr3_nt: TGCGCCAGCAGCTTAGAACCGGGACAGGGTCCTGGTTCACCCCTCCACTTT; cdr3_aa: CASSLEPGQGPGSPLHF
clone_size: -; j_call: TRBJ1-5; v_call: TRBV2; d_call: -; cdr3_nt: TGTGCCAGCAGAGCCGAGGGGCAGGGAGGTCGTAACAATCAGCCCCAGCATTTT; cdr3_aa: CASRAEGQGGRNNQPQHF
clone_size: -; j_call: TRBJ2-3; v_call: TRBV6-5; d_call: -; cdr3_nt: TGTGCCAGCACAGGGAGTGAGACAGATACGCAGTATTTT; cdr3_aa: CASTGSETDTQYF
clone_size: -; j_call: TRBJ1-4; v_call: TRBV15; d_call: TRBD1; cdr3_nt: TGTGCCACCAGCAGAGAAAGGGGGCCCCATGAAAAACTGTTTTTT; cdr3_aa: CATSRERGPHEKLFF
clone_size: once; j_call: TRBJ2-7; v_call: TRBV11-2; d_call: TRBD2; cdr3_nt: TGTGCCAGCAGCTTAACGGGACTAGCGGGATCCGGCTACGAGCAGTACTTC; cdr3_aa: CASSLTGLAGSGYEQYF
clone_size: -; j_call: TRBJ1-4; v_call: TRBV19; d_call: -; cdr3_nt: TGTGCCAGTAGTTCCCTTGGAAGGGTGTGGAGTAATGAAAAACTGTTTTTT; cdr3_aa: CASSSLGRVWSNEKLFF
clone_size: -; j_call: TRBJ2-3; v_call: TRBV4-2; d_call: -; cdr3_nt: TGTGCCAGCAGCCAAGAACCAGGGCAGGGCGGGTATACGCAGTATTTT; cdr3_aa: CASSQEPGQGGYTQYF
clone_size: -; j_call: TRBJ1-1; v_call: TRBV9; d_call: -; cdr3_nt: TGTGCCAGCAGCGGTATGGGTTTACAGGGCTGGCAAGCTTTCTTT; cdr3_aa: CASSGMGLQGWQAFF
clone_size: -; j_call: TRBJ2-5; v_call: TRBV18; d_call: TRBD1; cdr3_nt: TGTGCCAGCTCACCTGGGCCAGGACAGGGAAGGAGGGAACTACAAGAGACCCAGTACTTC; cdr3_aa: CASSPGPGQGRRELQETQYF
clone_size: -; j_call: TRBJ1-6; v_call: TRBV5-1; d_call: TRBD1; cdr3_nt: TGCGCCAGCAGACAGGGACAGAATAATTCACCCCTCCACTTT; cdr3_aa: CASRQGQNNSPLHF
clone_size: -; j_call: TRBJ2-3; v_call: TRBV9; d_call: -; cdr3_nt: TGTGCCAGCAGCGTCAGGGGGGGGCTTGGAGATACGCAGTATTTT; cdr3_aa: CASSVRGGLGDTQYF
clone_size: -; j_call: TRBJ1-2; v_call: TRBV5-1; d_call: -; cdr3_nt: TGCGCCAGCAGCACAGGAGGGGGCTATGGCTACACCTTC; cdr3_aa: CASSTGGGYGYTF